This TCR beta chain was identified during a study of identical twins. This clonotype was recorded many times. The antigen is not known. Study-wide points: In drawing conclusions, the study used cross-sectional statistical analysis and did not follow the same donors.

A universal primer site was incorporated via template switching, and the cDNA contained unique molecular identifiers. One entry per CDR3 protein results from TCRdb running MiXCR on the 5' RACE reads. In the table there are 230,000 or so distinct CDR3 sequences, approximately 8.3% of which are singletons. The germline V gene has CDR1 DFQATT and CDR2 SNEGSKA (reference sequence). The CDR3 consists of 15 residues. Trimming left V 5 bases short and J 5 bases short, with 19 bases between. The sample was also linked to a second study, of yellow fever vaccine responses in identical twins.

Sequencing used CD8+ T cells sorted from blood. The TCR originated in a woman between 18 and 29 years old in good health. The chain joins TRBV20-1 to TRBJ2-1; D gene uncertain. CDR3 sequence (DNA): TGCAGTGCTCTCCCGACAACGTTCGTCGACAATGAGCAGTTCTTC. Translation gives CSALPTTFVDNEQFF.